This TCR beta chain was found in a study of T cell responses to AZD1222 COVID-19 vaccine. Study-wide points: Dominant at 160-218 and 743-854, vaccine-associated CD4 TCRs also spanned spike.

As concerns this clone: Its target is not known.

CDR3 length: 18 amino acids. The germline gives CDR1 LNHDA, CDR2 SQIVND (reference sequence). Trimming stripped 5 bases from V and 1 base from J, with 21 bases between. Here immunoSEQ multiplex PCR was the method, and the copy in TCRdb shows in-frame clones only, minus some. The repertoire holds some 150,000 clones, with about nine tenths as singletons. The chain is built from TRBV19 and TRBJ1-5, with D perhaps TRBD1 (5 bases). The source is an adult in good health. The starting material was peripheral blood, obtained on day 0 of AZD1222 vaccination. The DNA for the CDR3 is TGTGCCAGTAGTTCCCGGCAGGGTGGCTGGGCGAGCAATCAGCCCCAGCATTTT. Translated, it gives CASSSRQGGWASNQPQHF.